The 26 T cell receptor beta chains in this list originate from one sample, sequenced in a study of blood T cells in healthy people across ages. Using a J-beta primer mix together with a sample-barcoded 5' primer, a second PCR was run for about 6 to 12 cycles. TCRdb ran MiXCR on the 5' RACE reads and lists one entry per CDR3 protein. The sample lists hundreds of thousands of distinct CDR3 sequences, roughly half occurring once. Sequencing used blood. The origin of the receptors is a man in his sixties in good health.

The gene calls are TRBV29-1 and TRBJ2-3; 8 bases are shared with TRBD2. CDR1 is SQVTM, CDR2 ANQGSEA, per germline. The CDR3 sequence is 14 residues long. The V and J ends lost 6 bases and 4 bases, in that order; junction bases with no gene match: 9. DNA for the CDR3: TGCAGCGTCGAGGGAGCGGGGGTCTCAGATACGCAGTATTTT. It is translated as CSVEGAGVSDTQYF.

V usage is TRBV27 and J usage is TRBJ2-2, with TRBD1 matching 7 bases. The CDR3 is 15 residues long. Germline V gene data show CDR1 as MNHEY and CDR2 as SMNVEV (reference sequence). V shed 0 bases and J 6 bases; nucleotides not matched to a gene: 4. The CDR3 DNA reads TGTGCCAGCAGTTTATCCCCCGACAGGGCCGGGGAGCTGTTTTTT. Amino acid sequence: CASSLSPDRAGELFF.

At least ten counts were recorded for this clonotype. This chain joins TRBV5-1 and TRBJ2-7; D tentatively fits TRBD1 or TRBD2 (7 bases each). The CDR3 contains 14 residues. V lost 6 bases and J lost 3, with 16 bases in between. CDR1 and CDR2 (germline): SGHRS, YFSETQ. CDR3 loop: CASTPSGGGYEQYF. In DNA, the CDR3 is TGCGCCAGCACCCCCTCAGGGGGGGGCTACGAGCAGTACTTC.

The V and J genes are TRBV10-3 and TRBJ2-7; 16 bases are shared with TRBD2. Germline V gene sequence: CDR1 ENHRY, CDR2 SYGVKD. V gave up 2 bases and J gave up 7 bases; unmatched junction bases: 5. There are 16 residues in the CDR3. The CDR3 reads CAISEGTSGRGWEQYF. CDR3 DNA: TGTGCCATCAGTGAGGGGACTAGCGGGAGGGGCTGGGAGCAGTACTTC.

This chain links TRBV5-4 with TRBJ2-3, with D unclear. Trimming took off 6 bases at V and 2 bases at J, with 16 bases between the two ends. This CDR3 region has 15 residues. CDR1 is SGHNT and CDR2 is YYREEE in the germline V gene (reference sequence). The CDR3 is CASTYWGKNTDTQYF. Written as DNA, the CDR3 is TGTGCCAGCACTTATTGGGGAAAAAACACAGATACGCAGTATTTT.

This clonotype was counted a few times. The chain recombines TRBV12-3 or TRBV12-4 with TRBJ1-2; D perhaps matches TRBD1 (6 bases). Trimming left V 6 bases short and J 2 bases short, with 13 bases between. The CDR3 covers 14 residues. The DNA for the CDR3 is TGTGCCAGCAGCCGTATGACAGGCAACTATGGCTACACCTTC. Protein product: CASSRMTGNYGYTF.

CDR3 nucleotides: TGCAGTGCTAGAGATATAGGAAGCGGGAGAGGAGAGCAGTTCTTC. This translates into CSARDIGSGRGEQFF. This sequence joins TRBV20-1 and TRBJ2-1; 8 bases agree with TRBD2. With 0 bases clipped from V and 10 bases from J, the junction kept 11 bases outside the gene matches. This CDR3 is 15 amino acids long. The germline V gene encodes CDR1 DFQATT and CDR2 SNEGSKA (reference sequence).

A single count supports this clonotype. The chain recombines TRBV7-6 with TRBJ1-4; D possibly corresponds to TRBD1 (6 bases). Germline CDR1 and CDR2: SGHVS and FNYEAQ. V was trimmed by 1 base and J by 1 base, leaving 13 bases between them. The length of the CDR3 is 17 residues. As DNA, the CDR3 is TGTGCCAGCAGCTTAGTCGGGGGCGGACGAACTAATGAAAAACTGTTTTTT. Protein sequence: CASSLVGGGRTNEKLFF.

This clonotype was counted between two and nine times. The chain combines TRBV7-2 with TRBJ1-2; TRBD1 might be the D (6 bases). Germline assignment: CDR1 SGHTA and CDR2 FQGNSA. The V end lost 5 bases, the J end lost 2 bases, and 12 bases lay between the germline ends. This CDR3 is built from 14 residues. The CDR3 region is CASSPLQGNYGYTF. As DNA, the CDR3 is TGTGCCAGCAGCCCCCTACAGGGAAACTATGGCTACACCTTC.

The chain couples TRBV29-1 to TRBJ2-3, with TRBD1 matching 7 bases. The V and J ends lost 7 bases and 10 bases, in that order; junction bases with no gene match: 5. This CDR3 is built from 10 residues. Germline loops: CDR1 SQVTM, CDR2 ANQGSEA. The CDR3 protein is CSARDSAQYF. CDR3 nucleotide sequence: TGCAGCGCCAGGGACAGTGCGCAGTATTTT.

V is TRBV7-2 and J is TRBJ2-7; 8 positions agree with TRBD1. The closer fit of TRBJ2-5 to the DNA end suggests the J call may be wrong. The CDR3 is made up of 14 amino acids. Germline V gives CDR1 SGHTA, CDR2 FQGNSA. The CDR3 region is CASSPRTGTETQYF. For the CDR3, the DNA is TGTGCCAGCAGCCCAAGGACAGGGACAGAGACCCAGTACTTC.

About this clonotype: This clone may be a read error of a much larger clone one base away. The chain is built from TRBV6-1 and TRBJ1-5, with TRBD1 as a possible D gene (5 bases). Trimming removed 0 bases from V and 3 bases from J, with 15 bases in between. The CDR3 has 17 residues. Germline CDR1 reads MNHNS; CDR2 reads SASEGT. CDR3 DNA: TGTGCCAGCAGTGAAGCTGTGCGGGGACGGTTCAATCAGCCCCAGCATTTT. It encodes CASSEAVRGRFNQPQHF.

This clonotype is a singleton in its sample. Germline and junction disagree at one end, which may indicate a read error. The chain joins TRBV6-5 to TRBJ2-7; possible D gene TRBD1, 5 bases. Germline V gene data show CDR1 as MNHEY and CDR2 as SVGAGI. The CDR3 covers 15 residues. CDR3 DNA: TGTGCCAGCCGCCGTGGGCCCTCAGGGTCCTGCGAGCAGTACTTC. Its protein is CASRRGPSGSCEQYF.

This clonotype was seen a handful of times. This chain connects TRBV7-9 to TRBJ2-7, with D perhaps TRBD1 (5 bases). The CDR3 has 17 amino acids. V was trimmed by 5 bases and J by 0 bases, leaving 20 bases between them. From germline, CDR1 is SEHNR and CDR2 FQNEAQ (reference sequence). This CDR3 reads CASSPFGGATYSYEQYF. CDR3 DNA sequence: TGTGCCAGCAGCCCCTTCGGTGGGGCGACGTACTCCTACGAGCAGTACTTC.

The CDR3 DNA is TGTGCCAGCAGCTTGTATAGGTCTACTACCCCTACAGATACGCAGTATTTT. Protein product: CASSLYRSTTPTDTQYF. The rearrangement links TRBV7-2 to TRBJ2-3; D gene uncertain. Germline V gene lookup returns CDR1 SGHTA and CDR2 FQGNSA. The CDR3 has 17 amino acids. With 3 bases removed from V and 3 bases from J, the gap between germline ends came to 19 bases.

A few counts support this clonotype. The genes are TRBV20-1 and TRBJ2-7; TRBD1 is a possible D gene (6 bases). The J call may be incorrect, as the DNA end agrees better with TRBJ2-5. This CDR3 region has 13 residues. Germline lookup yields CDR1 DFQATT and CDR2 SNEGSKA (reference sequence). CDR3 residues: CSARDGRGWTQYF. CDR3 DNA sequence: TGCAGTGCTAGAGATGGAAGGGGGTGGACCCAGTACTTC.

The CDR3 nucleotides are TGCAGCGCCAAGGGCGGCGGGACAGGGGCCGGTTGGGAGCAGTTCTTC. Amino acids: CSAKGGGTGAGWEQFF. J is TRBJ2-1 and V is TRBV29-1; 10 nucleotides match TRBD1. The CDR3 has 16 amino acids. V dropped 7 bases and J dropped 10; count of bases not matched to a gene: 19. Germline CDR1 is SQVTM and CDR2 is ANQGSEA.

V is TRBV3-1 and J is TRBJ1-3; possibly TRBD1 for D (6 bases). The CDR3 totals 14 residues. The germline V gene encodes CDR1 LGHDT and CDR2 YNNKEL (reference sequence). The V end was cut by 4 bases, the J end by 8 bases, with 15 bases between. The CDR3 spells CASSLGRGGYTIYF. DNA for the CDR3: TGTGCCAGCAGCCTCGGGAGGGGGGGATACACCATATATTTT.

Only a few counts were recorded for this clonotype. This chain joins TRBV12-3 or TRBV12-4 and TRBJ2-3; unclear D gene. This CDR3 has 15 residues. The V end was cut by 3 bases, the J end by 4 bases, with 14 bases between. DNA of the CDR3: TGTGCCAGCAGTTTTAGGTCTCGCCCCTCAGATACGCAGTATTTT. Translation: CASSFRSRPSDTQYF.

This clonotype was counted only a few times. This chain uses TRBV11-2 with TRBJ1-1; 7 nucleotides line up with TRBD1. After removal of 5 bases from V and 3 bases from J, the junction contained 15 bases not matched to a gene. This CDR3 is built from 17 residues. Germline lookup yields CDR1 SGHAT and CDR2 FQNNGV. In nucleotides, the CDR3 is TGTGCCAGCAGCCCCGACCGATTTCAAACAGGGGACACTGAAGCTTTCTTT. It yields the protein CASSPDRFQTGDTEAFF.

The table lists this clonotype with a few counts. The chain employs TRBV20-1 and TRBJ2-5; tentative D call: TRBD1 (6 bases). Trimming took 1 base from V and 4 from J, leaving 16 bases between them. CDR1 and CDR2 from the germline V gene are DFQATT and SNEGSKA (reference sequence). The CDR3 has 15 residues. CDR3 sequence reads: CSARAVEGVTETQYF. CDR3 in DNA: TGCAGTGCTAGAGCTGTCGAGGGGGTAACAGAGACCCAGTACTTC.

This clonotype occurred a few times. The chain carries TRBV20-1 and TRBJ2-3; the D call may be TRBD1 or TRBD2 (5 bases each). The CDR3 length is 14 residues. Germline V lookup: CDR1 DFQATT, CDR2 SNEGSKA (reference sequence). V lost 6 bases to trimming and J lost 2 bases, with 15 bases between them. The CDR3 reads CSARGLIPTDTQYF. DNA of the CDR3: TGCAGTGCGAGGGGCTTGATCCCCACAGATACGCAGTATTTT.

Ten or more counts support this clonotype. The chain carries TRBV29-1 and TRBJ1-2; TRBD1 aligns across 8 bases. Germline V CDR1 and CDR2: SQVTM, ANQGSEA. This CDR3 contains 12 residues. V lost 8 bases to trimming and J lost 7 bases; unmatched junction nucleotides: 9. Here the CDR3 reads CSFQGAQGGYTF. The DNA of the CDR3 is TGCAGCTTCCAGGGGGCGCAGGGTGGCTACACCTTC.

This chain links TRBV20-1 with TRBJ2-6; 9 bases match TRBD2. This CDR3 comprises 16 residues. After removal of 3 bases from V and 2 bases from J, the junction contained 5 bases not matched to a gene. CDR1 is DFQATT and CDR2 is SNEGSKA in the germline V gene (reference sequence). CDR3 in amino acids: CSASPSGRTGANVLTF. The CDR3 DNA sequence: TGCAGTGCTAGTCCAAGCGGGAGGACTGGGGCCAACGTCCTGACTTTC.

This clonotype appeared a few times. The V call is TRBV24-1, the J call TRBJ2-5; D is possibly TRBD1 (6 bases). This CDR3 contains 15 residues. With 4 bases removed from V and 4 bases from J, the gap between germline ends came to 15 bases. Looked up from germline, CDR1 is KGHDR and CDR2 is SFDVKD. CDR3 in DNA: TGTGCCACCAGTGACCTTGGGGGCGAGGTAGAGACCCAGTACTTC. Amino acids: CATSDLGGEVETQYF.

The rearrangement uses TRBV4-2 and TRBJ2-3; TRBD2 aligns across 7 bases. Germline values: CDR1 LGHNA, CDR2 YNFKEQ. This CDR3 comprises 15 residues. J was trimmed by 4 bases and V by 1 base; bases with no gene match: 5. Here the CDR3 reads CASSQAGRDADTQYF. In nucleotides, the CDR3 is TGTGCCAGCAGCCAAGCAGGGAGGGACGCAGATACGCAGTATTTT.